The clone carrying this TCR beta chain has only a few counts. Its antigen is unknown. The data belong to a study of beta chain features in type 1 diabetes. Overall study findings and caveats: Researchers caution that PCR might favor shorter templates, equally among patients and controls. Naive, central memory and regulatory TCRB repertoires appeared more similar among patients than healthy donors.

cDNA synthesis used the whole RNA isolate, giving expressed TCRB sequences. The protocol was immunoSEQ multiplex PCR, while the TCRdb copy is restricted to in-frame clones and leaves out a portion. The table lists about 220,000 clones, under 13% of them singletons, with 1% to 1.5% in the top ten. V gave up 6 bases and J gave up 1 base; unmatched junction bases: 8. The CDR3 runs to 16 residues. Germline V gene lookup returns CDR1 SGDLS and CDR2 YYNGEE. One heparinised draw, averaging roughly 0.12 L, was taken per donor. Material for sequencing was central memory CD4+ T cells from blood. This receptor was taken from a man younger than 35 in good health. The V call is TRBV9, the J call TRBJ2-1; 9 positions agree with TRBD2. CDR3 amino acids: CASTISGSGSYNEQFF. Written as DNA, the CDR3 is TGTGCCAGCACCATTAGCGGGAGTGGGTCCTACAATGAGCAGTTCTTC.